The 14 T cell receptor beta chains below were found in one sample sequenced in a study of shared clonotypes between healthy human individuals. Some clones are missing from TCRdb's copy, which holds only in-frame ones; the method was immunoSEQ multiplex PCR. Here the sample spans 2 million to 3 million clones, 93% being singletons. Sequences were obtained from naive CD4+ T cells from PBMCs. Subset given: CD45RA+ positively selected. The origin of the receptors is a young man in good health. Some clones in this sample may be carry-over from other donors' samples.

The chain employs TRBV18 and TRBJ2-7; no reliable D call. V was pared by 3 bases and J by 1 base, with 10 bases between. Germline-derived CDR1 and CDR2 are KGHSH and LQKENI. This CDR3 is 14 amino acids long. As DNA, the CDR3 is TGTGCCAGCTCACCTAGTAAGCTATCCTACGAGCAGTACTTC. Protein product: CASSPSKLSYEQYF.

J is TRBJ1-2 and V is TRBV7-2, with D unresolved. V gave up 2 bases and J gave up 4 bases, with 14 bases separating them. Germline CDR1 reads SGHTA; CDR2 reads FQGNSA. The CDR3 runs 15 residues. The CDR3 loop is CASSLMRAGPYGYTF. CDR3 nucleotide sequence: TGTGCCAGCAGCTTAATGCGGGCAGGCCCCTATGGCTACACCTTC.

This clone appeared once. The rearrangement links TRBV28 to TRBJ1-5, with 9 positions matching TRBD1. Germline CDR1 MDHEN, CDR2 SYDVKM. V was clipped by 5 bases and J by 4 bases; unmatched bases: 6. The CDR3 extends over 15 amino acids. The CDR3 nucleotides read TGTGCCAGCAGTCCGGGACAGGGAACGAATCAGCCCCAGCATTTT. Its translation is CASSPGQGTNQPQHF.

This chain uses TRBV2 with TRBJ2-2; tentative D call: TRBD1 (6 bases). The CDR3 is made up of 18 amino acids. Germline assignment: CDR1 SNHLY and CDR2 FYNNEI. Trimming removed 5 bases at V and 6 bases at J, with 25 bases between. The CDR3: CASSRLTGQTINAGELFF. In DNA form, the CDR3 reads TGTGCCAGCAGTCGCCTAACAGGGCAAACCATCAACGCCGGGGAGCTGTTTTTT.

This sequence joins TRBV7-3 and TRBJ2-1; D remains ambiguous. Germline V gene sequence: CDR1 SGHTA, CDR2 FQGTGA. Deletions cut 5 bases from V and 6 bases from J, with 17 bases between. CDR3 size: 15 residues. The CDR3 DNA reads TGTGCCAGCAGCACCTCGGCGGCTAGAGGCAATGAGCAGTTCTTC. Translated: CASSTSAARGNEQFF.

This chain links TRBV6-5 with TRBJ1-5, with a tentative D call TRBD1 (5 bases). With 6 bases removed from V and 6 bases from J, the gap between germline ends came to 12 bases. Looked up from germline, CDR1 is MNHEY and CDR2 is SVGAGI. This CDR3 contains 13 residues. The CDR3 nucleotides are TGTGCCAGCAGCATGACAGTTACTCAGCCCCAGCATTTT. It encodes CASSMTVTQPQHF.

CDR3 DNA sequence: TGTGCCAGCAGACAATGGGGAGTTGACTATGGCTACACCTTC. It encodes CASRQWGVDYGYTF. The chain combines TRBV6-5 with TRBJ1-2; D not certain. CDR3 size: 14 residues. Germline assignment: CDR1 MNHEY and CDR2 SVGAGI. Trimming took off 6 bases at V and 3 bases at J, with 14 bases between the two ends.

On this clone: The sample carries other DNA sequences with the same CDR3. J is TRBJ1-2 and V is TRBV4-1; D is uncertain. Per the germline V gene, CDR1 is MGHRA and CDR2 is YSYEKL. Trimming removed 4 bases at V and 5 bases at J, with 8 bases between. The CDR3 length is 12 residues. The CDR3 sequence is CASSPGPYGYTF. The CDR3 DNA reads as TGCGCCAGCAGCCCTGGACCTTATGGCTACACCTTC.

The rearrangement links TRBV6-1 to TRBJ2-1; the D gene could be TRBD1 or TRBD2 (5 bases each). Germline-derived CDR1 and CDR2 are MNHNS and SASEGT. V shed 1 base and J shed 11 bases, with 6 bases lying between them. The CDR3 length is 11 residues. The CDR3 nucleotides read TGTGCCAGCAGTGAAGGGGGACAGCAGTTCTTC. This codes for CASSEGGQQFF.

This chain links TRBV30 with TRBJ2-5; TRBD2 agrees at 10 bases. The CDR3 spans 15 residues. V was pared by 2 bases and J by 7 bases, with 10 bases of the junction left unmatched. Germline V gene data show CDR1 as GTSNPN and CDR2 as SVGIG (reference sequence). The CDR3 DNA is TGTGCCTGGAGTAGCCCGGGACTAGCGAGGGGGACCCAGTACTTC. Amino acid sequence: CAWSSPGLARGTQYF.

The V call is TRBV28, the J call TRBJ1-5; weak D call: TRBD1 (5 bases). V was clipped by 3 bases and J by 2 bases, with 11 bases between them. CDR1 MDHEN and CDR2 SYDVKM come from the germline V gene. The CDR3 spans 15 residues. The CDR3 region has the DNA TGTGCCAGCAGTTTTCAGGGAACGGGCAATCAGCCCCAGCATTTT. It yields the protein CASSFQGTGNQPQHF. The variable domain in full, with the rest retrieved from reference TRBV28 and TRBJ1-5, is DVKVTQSSRYLVKRTGEKVFLECVQDMDHENMFWYRQDPGLGLRLIYFSYDVKMKEKGDIPEGYSVSREKKERFSLILESASTNQTSMYLCASSFQGTGNQPQHFGDGTRLSIL.

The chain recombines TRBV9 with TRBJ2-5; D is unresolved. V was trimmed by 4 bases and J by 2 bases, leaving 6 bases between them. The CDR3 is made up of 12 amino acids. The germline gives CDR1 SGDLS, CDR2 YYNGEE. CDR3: CASSRPQETQYF. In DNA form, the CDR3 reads TGTGCCAGCAGCAGACCTCAAGAGACCCAGTACTTC.

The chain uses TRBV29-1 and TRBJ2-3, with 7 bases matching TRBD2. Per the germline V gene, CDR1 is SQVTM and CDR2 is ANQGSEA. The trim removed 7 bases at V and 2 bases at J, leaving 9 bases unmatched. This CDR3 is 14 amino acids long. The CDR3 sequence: CSETSGTLTDTQYF. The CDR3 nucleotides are TGCAGCGAGACGAGCGGGACCCTCACAGATACGCAGTATTTT.

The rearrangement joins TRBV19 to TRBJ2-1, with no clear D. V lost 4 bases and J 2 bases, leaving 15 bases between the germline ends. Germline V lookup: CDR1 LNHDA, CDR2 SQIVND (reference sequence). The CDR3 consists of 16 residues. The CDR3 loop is CASSKSRIATYNEQFF. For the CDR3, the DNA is TGTGCCAGTAGTAAATCTCGAATTGCCACCTACAATGAGCAGTTCTTC.